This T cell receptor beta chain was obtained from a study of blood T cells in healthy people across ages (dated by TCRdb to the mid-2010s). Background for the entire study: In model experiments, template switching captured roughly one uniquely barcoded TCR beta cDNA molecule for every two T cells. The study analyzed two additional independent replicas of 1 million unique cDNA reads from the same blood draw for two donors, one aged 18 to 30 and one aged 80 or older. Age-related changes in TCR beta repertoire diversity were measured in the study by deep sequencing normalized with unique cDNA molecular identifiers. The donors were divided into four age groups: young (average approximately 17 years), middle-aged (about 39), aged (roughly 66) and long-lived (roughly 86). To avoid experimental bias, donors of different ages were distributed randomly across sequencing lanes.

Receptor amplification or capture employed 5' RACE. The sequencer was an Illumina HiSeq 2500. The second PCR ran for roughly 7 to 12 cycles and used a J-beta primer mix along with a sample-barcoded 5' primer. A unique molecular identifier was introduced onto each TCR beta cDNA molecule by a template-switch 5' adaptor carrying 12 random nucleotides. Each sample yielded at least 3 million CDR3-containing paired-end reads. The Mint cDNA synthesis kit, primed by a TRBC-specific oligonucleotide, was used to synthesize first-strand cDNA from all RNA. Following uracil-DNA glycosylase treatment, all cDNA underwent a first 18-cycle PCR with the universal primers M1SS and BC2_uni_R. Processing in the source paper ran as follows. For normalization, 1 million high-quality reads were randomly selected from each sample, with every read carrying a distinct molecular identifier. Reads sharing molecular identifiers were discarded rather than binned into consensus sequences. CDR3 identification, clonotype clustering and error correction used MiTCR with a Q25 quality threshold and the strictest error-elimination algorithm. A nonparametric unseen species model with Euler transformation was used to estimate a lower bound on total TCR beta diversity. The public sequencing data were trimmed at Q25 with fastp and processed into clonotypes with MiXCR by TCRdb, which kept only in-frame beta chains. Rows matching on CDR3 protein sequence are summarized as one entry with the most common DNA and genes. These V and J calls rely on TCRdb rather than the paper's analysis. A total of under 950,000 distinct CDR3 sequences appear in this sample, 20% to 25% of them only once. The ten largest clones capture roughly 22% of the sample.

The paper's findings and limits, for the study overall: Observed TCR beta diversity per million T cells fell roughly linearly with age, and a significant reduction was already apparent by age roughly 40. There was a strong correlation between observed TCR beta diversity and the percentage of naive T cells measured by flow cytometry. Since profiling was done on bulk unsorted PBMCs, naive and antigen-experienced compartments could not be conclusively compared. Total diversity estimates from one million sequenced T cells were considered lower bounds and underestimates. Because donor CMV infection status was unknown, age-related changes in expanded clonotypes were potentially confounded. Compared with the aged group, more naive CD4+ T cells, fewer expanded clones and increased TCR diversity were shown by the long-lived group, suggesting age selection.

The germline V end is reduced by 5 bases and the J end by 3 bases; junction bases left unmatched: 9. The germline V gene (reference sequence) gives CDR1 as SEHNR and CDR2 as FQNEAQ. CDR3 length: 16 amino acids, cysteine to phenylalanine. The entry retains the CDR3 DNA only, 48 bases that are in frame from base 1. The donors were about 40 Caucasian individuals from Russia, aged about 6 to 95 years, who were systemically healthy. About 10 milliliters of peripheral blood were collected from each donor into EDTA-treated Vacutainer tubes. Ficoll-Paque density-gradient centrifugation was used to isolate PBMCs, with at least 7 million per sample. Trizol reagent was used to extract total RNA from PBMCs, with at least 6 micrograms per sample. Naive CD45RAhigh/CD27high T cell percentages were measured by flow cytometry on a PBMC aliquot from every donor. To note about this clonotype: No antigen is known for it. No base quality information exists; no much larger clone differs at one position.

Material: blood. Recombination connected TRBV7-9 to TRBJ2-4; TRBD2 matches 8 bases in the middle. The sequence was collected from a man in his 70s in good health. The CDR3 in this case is CASSEGLGVDKNIQYF. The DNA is TGTGCCAGCAGCGAGGGACTAGGAGTAGACAAAAACATTCAGTACTTC.